The 22 T cell receptor beta chains below come from one sample, sequenced in a study of regulatory T cells. Study-wide results and limits: Hydrophobic residues at CDR3 positions 6 and 7 were enriched in conventional CD4+ T cells of CD3G-deficient patients.

Primers: 52 TRBV forward and 13 TRBJ reverse. Produced via immunoSEQ multiplex PCR; TCRdb's table is partial and in-frame only. The sample holds about 15,000 clones, 70% to 85% seen once. These TCRs are of unknown antigen specificity. Sample: conventional CD4+ T cells sorted from blood. The receptors originated from a person aged 30-39 years with CD3G deficiency.

This clone was observed once. The CDR3 protein is CAIAGTSAEQYF. As DNA, the CDR3 is TGTGCCATCGCGGGGACTTCTGCCGAGCAGTACTTC. The chain joins TRBV10-3 to TRBJ2-7; D perhaps matches TRBD2 (6 bases). The germline V gene encodes CDR1 ENHRY and CDR2 SYGVKD. V lost 8 bases and J lost 6, with 14 bases in between. The CDR3 runs to 12 residues.

V usage is TRBV5-1 and J usage is TRBJ1-1, with TRBD1 as a possible D gene (5 bases). Germline-derived CDR1 and CDR2 are SGHRS and YFSETQ. The CDR3 consists of 15 residues. Deletions cut 4 bases from V and 0 bases from J, with 13 bases between. CDR3 protein: CASSPLGAVNTEAFF. The CDR3 nucleotides are TGCGCCAGCAGCCCACTTGGGGCCGTGAACACTGAAGCTTTCTTT.

The chain combines TRBV6-4 with TRBJ1-2, with D possibly TRBD1 on 5 matching bases. The CDR3 runs to 12 residues. The germline CDR1 and CDR2 sequences are MRHNA and SNTAGT. The V and J ends lost 6 bases and 2 bases respectively, with 7 bases between them. This CDR3 is CASRRQNYGYTF. For the CDR3, the DNA is TGTGCCAGCAGACGACAGAACTATGGCTACACCTTC.

J is TRBJ2-3 and V is TRBV7-9, with D uncertain. V was cut by 7 bases and J by 5 bases, with 13 bases left in between. The CDR3 is made up of 13 amino acids. Germline assignment: CDR1 SEHNR and CDR2 FQNEAQ (reference sequence). The CDR3 here is CASTVTGQDTQYF. Written as DNA, the CDR3 is TGTGCCAGCACCGTAACGGGCCAAGATACGCAGTATTTT.

The V call is TRBV29-1, the J call TRBJ2-1; no clear D. Germline V gene sequence: CDR1 SQVTM, CDR2 ANQGSEA. V gave up 3 bases and J gave up 4 bases, with 16 bases separating them. The CDR3 spans 15 residues. The chain's CDR3 is CSVDTPGSMYNEQFF. In nucleotides, the CDR3 is TGCAGCGTTGATACGCCCGGCTCCATGTACAATGAGCAGTTCTTC.

The rearrangement links TRBV7-9 to TRBJ1-2; the D is unclear. This CDR3 comprises 14 residues. V shed 1 base and J shed 6 bases, with 12 bases lying between them. Germline CDR1 SEHNR, CDR2 FQNEAQ (reference sequence). The CDR3 nucleotides read TGTGCCAGCAGCTTAGGCAGGAACCGTGATGGCTACACCTTC. Encoded protein: CASSLGRNRDGYTF.

The chain couples TRBV28 to TRBJ1-2; D unresolved. Trimming took 6 bases from V and 4 from J, leaving 12 bases between them. The germline gives CDR1 MDHEN, CDR2 SYDVKM. The length of the CDR3 is 13 residues. CDR3 sequence (DNA): TGTGCCAGCAGCGATATAAACAGCTATGGCTACACCTTC. Protein product: CASSDINSYGYTF.

This clone was counted only a few times. The chain couples TRBV6-1 to TRBJ1-2, with 7 bases that match TRBD1. The ends lost 6 bases at V and 7 bases at J; junction bases unmatched: 8. CDR3 length: 13 amino acids. CDR1 and CDR2 (germline): MNHNS, SASEGT. The CDR3 coding sequence is TGTGCCAGCAGGGGACAGTTTTTAGGTGGCTACACCTTC. The encoded protein is CASRGQFLGGYTF.

The chain links TRBV28 to TRBJ1-3, with TRBD1 as a possible D gene (5 bases). Germline V lookup: CDR1 MDHEN, CDR2 SYDVKM. The CDR3 contains 18 residues. The V end was cut by 2 bases, the J end by 2 bases, with 19 bases between. CDR3 loop: CASSLGGMWGSAGNTIYF. For the CDR3, the DNA is TGTGCCAGCAGTTTAGGGGGAATGTGGGGGTCGGCTGGAAACACCATATATTTT.

The chain carries TRBV19 and TRBJ1-2; D is uncertain. The CDR3 covers 12 residues. V was cut by 1 base and J by 3 bases, with 3 bases left in between. CDR1 and CDR2 from the germline V gene are LNHDA and SQIVND (reference sequence). The CDR3 protein is CASSIADYGYTF. DNA for the CDR3: TGTGCCAGTAGTATAGCGGACTATGGCTACACCTTC. Filled out from reference TRBV19 and TRBJ1-2, the complete variable domain reads DGGITQSPKYLFRKEGQNVTLSCEQNLNHDAMYWYRQDPGQGLRLIYYSQIVNDFQKGDIAEGYSVSREKKESFPLTVTSAQKNPTAFYLCASSIADYGYTFGSGTRLTVV.

This chain joins TRBV28 and TRBJ2-7, with 11 bases aligning to TRBD2. This CDR3 spans 15 amino acids. Germline lookup yields CDR1 MDHEN and CDR2 SYDVKM. Losses at the gene ends were 6 bases for V and 11 bases for J; bases not matched to a gene: 15. The CDR3 bases are TGTGCCAGCAGCCGGCCGGGACTAGCGGAGGGGATAGAGTACTTC. Protein product: CASSRPGLAEGIEYF. The entire variable domain, with the rest obtained from reference TRBV28 and TRBJ2-7, is as follows: DVKVTQSSRYLVKRTGEKVFLECVQDMDHENMFWYRQDPGLGLRLIYFSYDVKMKEKGDIPEGYSVSREKKERFSLILESASTNQTSMYLCASSRPGLAEGIEYFGPGTRLTVT.

The V call is TRBV4-1, the J call TRBJ1-2, with D uncertain. The V end was cut by 1 base, the J end by 8 bases, with 14 bases between. This CDR3 comprises 14 residues. Germline V CDR1 and CDR2: MGHRA, YSYEKL. The CDR3 is CASSQGISLSGYTF. The CDR3 region has the DNA TGCGCCAGCAGCCAAGGGATCAGCTTAAGCGGCTACACCTTC.

The V gene is TRBV19, the J gene TRBJ1-2; 7 nucleotides align to TRBD1. Germline CDR1 is LNHDA and CDR2 is SQIVND (reference sequence). Trimming at V came to 4 bases and at J to 7 bases, leaving 9 bases not matched to a gene. The CDR3 has 14 amino acids. The CDR3 spells CASSRTGGFRGYTF. DNA of the CDR3: TGTGCCAGTAGTAGGACAGGCGGTTTTCGTGGCTACACCTTC. The whole variable domain, filled in from reference TRBV19 and TRBJ1-2, reads DGGITQSPKYLFRKEGQNVTLSCEQNLNHDAMYWYRQDPGQGLRLIYYSQIVNDFQKGDIAEGYSVSREKKESFPLTVTSAQKNPTAFYLCASSRTGGFRGYTFGSGTRLTVV.

The V and J genes are TRBV19 and TRBJ1-1; 8 nucleotides agree with TRBD1. The length of the CDR3 is 14 residues. V dropped 4 bases and J dropped 2; count of bases not matched to a gene: 3. Germline V lookup: CDR1 LNHDA, CDR2 SQIVND (reference sequence). The CDR3 is CASSKTGVNTEAFF. CDR3 in DNA: TGTGCCAGTAGTAAGACAGGGGTAAACACTGAAGCTTTCTTT.

The chain recombines TRBV27 with TRBJ2-2, with 9 bases aligning to TRBD1. The CDR3 runs 15 residues. V lost 5 bases to trimming and J lost 11 bases; unmatched junction nucleotides: 12. Germline-derived CDR1 and CDR2 are MNHEY and SMNVEV (reference sequence). The CDR3: CASSTGQGRFGELFF. CDR3 sequence (DNA): TGTGCCAGCAGTACTGGACAGGGGCGCTTCGGTGAGCTGTTTTTT.

There are a few counts of this clone. The same CDR3 is also encoded by other DNA sequences in this sample. V gene TRBV20-1 combines with J gene TRBJ1-2; D perhaps matches TRBD1 (5 bases). This CDR3 is 11 amino acids long. With 3 bases removed from V and 8 bases from J, the gap between germline ends came to 10 bases. Looked up from germline, CDR1 is DFQATT and CDR2 is SNEGSKA (reference sequence). DNA of the CDR3: TGCAGTGCTAGGGGGGGTGAGGGCTACACCTTC. Its protein product is CSARGGEGYTF.

This clone was observed once. The V gene is TRBV6-1, the J gene TRBJ1-1; 7 nucleotides agree with TRBD1. The CDR3 spans 13 residues. Trimming at V came to 6 bases and at J to 4 bases, leaving 5 bases not matched to a gene. Germline CDR1 MNHNS, CDR2 SASEGT. The chain's CDR3 is CASSLDRVTEAFF. CDR3 sequence (DNA): TGTGCCAGCAGCCTCGACAGGGTCACTGAAGCTTTCTTT.

The V and J genes are TRBV19 and TRBJ1-5; no clear D gene. The CDR3 is 15 amino acids. Germline lookup yields CDR1 LNHDA and CDR2 SQIVND (reference sequence). The germline V and J ends were trimmed by 3 bases and 6 bases, with 15 bases remaining between them. The CDR3 region is CASSIFNGKGQPQHF. The CDR3 region has the DNA TGTGCCAGTAGTATTTTTAATGGGAAGGGTCAGCCCCAGCATTTT.

The rearrangement joins TRBV7-8 to TRBJ1-1, with D unresolved. CDR1 and CDR2 (germline): SGHVS, FQNEAQ. This CDR3 comprises 14 residues. V lost 1 base, J lost 2 bases, and 8 bases lay in between. The CDR3 nucleotides are TGTGCCAGCAGCTTAGGACTGACCAACACTGAAGCTTTCTTT. It specifies CASSLGLTNTEAFF.

The chain joins TRBV11-2 to TRBJ1-1; the D is unclear. Looked up from germline, CDR1 is SGHAT and CDR2 is FQNNGV. The CDR3 is made up of 18 amino acids. Deletions cut 5 bases from V and 3 bases from J, with 25 bases between. CDR3 in amino acids: CASSPQVWADGRDTEAFF. Here the CDR3 DNA reads TGTGCCAGCAGCCCCCAAGTGTGGGCAGACGGACGGGACACTGAAGCTTTCTTT.

The V and J genes are TRBV7-8 and TRBJ2-1; 14 bases align to TRBD2. The CDR3 consists of 17 residues. The germline V gene has CDR1 SGHVS and CDR2 FQNEAQ. Trimming took 3 bases from V and 3 from J; bases not matched to a gene: 4. CDR3 sequence (DNA): TGTGCCAGCAGCTTGGGACTAGCGGGAGAGTTCTACAATGAGCAGTTCTTC. This gives the protein CASSLGLAGEFYNEQFF. The whole variable domain, remainder taken from reference TRBV7-8 and TRBJ2-1, is GAGVSQSPRYKVAKRGQDVALRCDPISGHVSLFWYQQALGQGPEFLTYFQNEAQLDKSGLPSDRFFAERPEGSVSTLKIQRTQQEDSAVYLCASSLGLAGEFYNEQFFGPGTRLTVL.

The V and J genes are TRBV10-2 and TRBJ2-1, with a possible D match to TRBD2 (6 bases). Per the germline V gene, CDR1 is WSHSY and CDR2 is SAAADI. The CDR3 runs 12 residues. Trimming removed 4 bases at V and 11 bases at J, with 12 bases between. CDR3 loop: CASSGDSSKQFF. In DNA form, the CDR3 reads TGCGCCAGCAGTGGGGACTCCTCAAAGCAGTTCTTC.